This TCR beta chain emerged from a study of technical replicates of blood from a few donors. This table comes from immunoSEQ multiplex PCR, and its TCRdb copy is limited to in-frame clones, with some not included. The table has about 75,000 clones, roughly 92% seen once. This CDR3 spans 12 amino acids. The V end was cut by 10 bases, the J end by 7 bases, with 13 bases between. Germline values: CDR1 MNHNS, CDR2 SASEGT. This receptor was obtained from a human donor in good health. The gene calls are TRBV6-1 and TRBJ1-4, with D possibly being TRBD1 (6 bases). Sequencing used T cells isolated from PBMCs. For the CDR3, the DNA is TGTGCCACACAGGGCCAGGGTGAAAAACTGTTTTTT. Translation gives CATQGQGEKLFF.